This TCR beta chain was sequenced for a study of CDR3 diversity in severe acne. Via MiXCR, TCRdb re-called the PCR reads, giving one row per CDR3 protein. The table records roughly 81,000 distinct CDR3 sequences, about half of them present only once. This clonotype was observed many times. The receptor comes from a male donor in good health, serving as a control. The sample taken for sequencing was blood.

The CDR3 here is CASSLARAGTGGLHTQYF. The CDR3 nucleotides read TGTGCCAGCAGCTTAGCCAGAGCCGGGACAGGGGGCCTCCATACGCAGTATTTT. The chain combines TRBV7-9 with TRBJ2-3, with 12 nucleotides matching TRBD1. V was clipped by 0 bases and J by 7 bases; unmatched bases: 11. Germline V gives CDR1 SEHNR, CDR2 FQNEAQ (reference sequence). The CDR3 runs 18 residues.